This TCR beta chain was documented in a study of blood T cell repertoires in COVID-19. On the study more broadly: T cells, B-cell-depleted T cells, or PBMCs supplied cDNA or gDNA.

CDR3 length: 18 residues. Trimming cost V 7 bases and J 1 base; bases outside gene matches: 17. The germline gives CDR1 SQVTM, CDR2 ANQGSEA. Some clones are missing from TCRdb's copy, which holds only in-frame ones; the method was immunoSEQ multiplex PCR. The table records around 200,000 clones, approximately 88% of them present only once. The specimen was PBMCs or T cells enriched from blood (not recorded which). The chain uses TRBV29-1 and TRBJ2-1; TRBD2 matches at 9 bases. This receptor was taken from a man aged 18 to 29 with acute COVID-19. Here the CDR3 reads CSALSYAGGDRSYNEQFF. CDR3 bases: TGCAGCGCTCTCTCATACGCGGGAGGGGACCGTTCCTACAATGAGCAGTTCTTC.